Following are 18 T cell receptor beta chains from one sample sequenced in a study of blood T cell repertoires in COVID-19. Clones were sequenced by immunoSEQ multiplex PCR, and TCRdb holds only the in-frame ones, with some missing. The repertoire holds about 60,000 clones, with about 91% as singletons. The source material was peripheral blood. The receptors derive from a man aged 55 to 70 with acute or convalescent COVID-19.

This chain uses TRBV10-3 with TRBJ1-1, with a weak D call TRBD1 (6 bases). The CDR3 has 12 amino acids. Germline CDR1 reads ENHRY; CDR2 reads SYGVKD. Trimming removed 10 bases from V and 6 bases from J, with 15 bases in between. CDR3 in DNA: TGTGCCACTGGACAGCCACGGGCTGAAGCTTTCTTT. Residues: CATGQPRAEAFF.

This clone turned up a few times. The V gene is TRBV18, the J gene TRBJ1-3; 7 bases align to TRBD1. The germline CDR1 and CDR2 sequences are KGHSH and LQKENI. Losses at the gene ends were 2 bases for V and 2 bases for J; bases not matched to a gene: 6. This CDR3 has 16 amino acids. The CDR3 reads CASSPNPTGAGNTIYF. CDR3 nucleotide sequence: TGTGCCAGCTCACCAAACCCAACAGGGGCTGGAAACACCATATATTTT.

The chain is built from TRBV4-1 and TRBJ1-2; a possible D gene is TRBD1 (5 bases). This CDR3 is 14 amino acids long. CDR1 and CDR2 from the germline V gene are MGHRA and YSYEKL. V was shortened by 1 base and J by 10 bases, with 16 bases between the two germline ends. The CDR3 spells CASSQGRDSSYYTF. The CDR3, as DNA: TGCGCCAGCAGCCAAGGGCGGGACTCCTCTTACTACACCTTC.

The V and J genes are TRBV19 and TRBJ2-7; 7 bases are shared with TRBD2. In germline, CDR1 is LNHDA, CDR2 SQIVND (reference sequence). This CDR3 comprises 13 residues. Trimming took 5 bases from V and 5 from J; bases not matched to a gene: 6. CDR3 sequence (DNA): TGTGCCAGTAGTCGACGACTAGCCCACGAGCAGTACTTC. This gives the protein CASSRRLAHEQYF. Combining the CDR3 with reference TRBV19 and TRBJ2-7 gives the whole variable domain DGGITQSPKYLFRKEGQNVTLSCEQNLNHDAMYWYRQDPGQGLRLIYYSQIVNDFQKGDIAEGYSVSREKKESFPLTVTSAQKNPTAFYLCASSRRLAHEQYFGPGTRLTVT.

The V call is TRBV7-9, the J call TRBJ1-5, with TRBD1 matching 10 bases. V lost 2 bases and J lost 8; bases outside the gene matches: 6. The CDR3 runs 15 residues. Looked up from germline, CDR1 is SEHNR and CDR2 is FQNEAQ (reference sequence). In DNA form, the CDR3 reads TGTGCCAGCAGCTTATCCGGGACAGGGGAAGAGCCCCAGCATTTT. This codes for CASSLSGTGEEPQHF. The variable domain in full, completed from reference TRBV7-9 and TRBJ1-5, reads DTGVSQNPRHKITKRGQNVTFRCDPISEHNRLYWYRQTLGQGPEFLTYFQNEAQLEKSRLLSDRFSAERPKGSFSTLEIQRTEQGDSAMYLCASSLSGTGEEPQHFGDGTRLSIL.

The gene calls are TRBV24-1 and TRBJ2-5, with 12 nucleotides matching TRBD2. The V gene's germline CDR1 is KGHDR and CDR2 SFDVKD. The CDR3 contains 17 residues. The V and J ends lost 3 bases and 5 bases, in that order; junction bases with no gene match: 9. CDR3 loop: CATSDPSTSGSLETQYF. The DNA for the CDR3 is TGTGCCACCAGTGATCCCTCGACTAGCGGGAGTCTGGAGACCCAGTACTTC.

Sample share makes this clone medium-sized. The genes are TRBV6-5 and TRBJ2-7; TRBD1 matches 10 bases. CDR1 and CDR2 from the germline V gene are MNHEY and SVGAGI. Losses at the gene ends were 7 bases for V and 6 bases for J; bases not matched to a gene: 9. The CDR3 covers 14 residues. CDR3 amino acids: CASTAGQGSGEQYF. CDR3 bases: TGTGCCAGCACTGCGGGACAGGGGTCCGGCGAGCAGTACTTC.

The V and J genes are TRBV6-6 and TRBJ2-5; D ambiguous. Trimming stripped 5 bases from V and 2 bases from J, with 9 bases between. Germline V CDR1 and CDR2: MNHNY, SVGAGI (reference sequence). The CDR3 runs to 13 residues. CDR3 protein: CASSTQAQETQYF. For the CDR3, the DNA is TGTGCCAGCAGTACCCAGGCGCAAGAGACCCAGTACTTC.

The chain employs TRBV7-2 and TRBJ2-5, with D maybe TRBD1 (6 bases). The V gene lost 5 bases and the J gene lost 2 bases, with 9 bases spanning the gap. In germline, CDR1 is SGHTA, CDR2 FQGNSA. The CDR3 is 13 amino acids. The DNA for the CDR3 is TGTGCCAGCAGCACACAGGGTCAAGAGACCCAGTACTTC. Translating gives CASSTQGQETQYF.

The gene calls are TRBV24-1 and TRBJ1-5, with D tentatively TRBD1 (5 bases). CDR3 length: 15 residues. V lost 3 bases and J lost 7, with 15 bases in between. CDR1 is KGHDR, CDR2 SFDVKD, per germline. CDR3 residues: CATSDPRALGQPQHF. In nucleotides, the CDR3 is TGTGCCACCAGTGATCCCAGGGCTTTAGGCCAGCCCCAGCATTTT.

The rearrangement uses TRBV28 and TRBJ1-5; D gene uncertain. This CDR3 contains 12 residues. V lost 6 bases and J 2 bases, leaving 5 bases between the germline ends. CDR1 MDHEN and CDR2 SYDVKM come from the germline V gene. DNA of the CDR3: TGTGCCAGCAGCCGTGGCAATCAGCCCCAGCATTTT. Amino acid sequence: CASSRGNQPQHF.

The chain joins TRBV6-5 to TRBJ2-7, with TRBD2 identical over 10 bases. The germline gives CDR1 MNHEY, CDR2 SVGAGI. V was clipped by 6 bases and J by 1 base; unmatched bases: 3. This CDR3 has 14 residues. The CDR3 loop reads CASSNSGRSYEQYF. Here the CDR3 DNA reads TGTGCCAGCAGCAATAGCGGGAGGTCCTACGAGCAGTACTTC.

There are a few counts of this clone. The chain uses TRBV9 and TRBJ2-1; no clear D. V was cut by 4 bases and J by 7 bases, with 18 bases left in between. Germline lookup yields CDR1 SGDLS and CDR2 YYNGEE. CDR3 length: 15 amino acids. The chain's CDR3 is CASSPRRPPGNEQFF. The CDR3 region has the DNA TGTGCCAGCAGCCCTCGACGCCCCCCCGGGAATGAGCAGTTCTTC.

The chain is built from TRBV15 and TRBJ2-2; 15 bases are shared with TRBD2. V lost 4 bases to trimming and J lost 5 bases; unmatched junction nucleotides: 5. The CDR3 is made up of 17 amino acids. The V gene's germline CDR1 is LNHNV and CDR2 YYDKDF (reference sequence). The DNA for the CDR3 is TGTGCCACCAGCACAGGACTAGCGGGAGGGGGAACCGGGGAGCTGTTTTTT. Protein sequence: CATSTGLAGGGTGELFF.

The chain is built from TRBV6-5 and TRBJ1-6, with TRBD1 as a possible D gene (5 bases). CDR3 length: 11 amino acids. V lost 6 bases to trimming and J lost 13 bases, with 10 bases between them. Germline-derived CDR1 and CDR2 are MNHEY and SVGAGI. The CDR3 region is CASSPGGPLHF. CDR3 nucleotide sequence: TGTGCCAGCAGCCCCGGGGGGCCCCTCCACTTT.

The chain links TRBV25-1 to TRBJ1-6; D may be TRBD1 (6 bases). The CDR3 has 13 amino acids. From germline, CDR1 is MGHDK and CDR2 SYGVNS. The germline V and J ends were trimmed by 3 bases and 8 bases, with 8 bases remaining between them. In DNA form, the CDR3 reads TGTGCCAGCAGTGAGCAGGGGTATTCACCCCTCCACTTT. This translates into CASSEQGYSPLHF.

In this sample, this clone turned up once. This chain's CDR3 is CASSEDWAANEKLFF. The CDR3 region has the DNA TGTGCCAGCAGTGAAGATTGGGCAGCTAATGAAAAACTGTTTTTT. The rearrangement uses TRBV2 and TRBJ1-4; D is ambiguous. Germline values: CDR1 SNHLY, CDR2 FYNNEI. The CDR3 runs 15 residues. Between the trimmed V and J ends, which lost 1 base and 3 bases, there was a span of 9 bases.

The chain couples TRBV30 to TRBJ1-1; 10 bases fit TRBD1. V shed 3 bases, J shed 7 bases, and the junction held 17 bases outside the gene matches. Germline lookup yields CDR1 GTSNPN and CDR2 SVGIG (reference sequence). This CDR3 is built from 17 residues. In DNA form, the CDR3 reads TGTGCCTGGAGCGGGGGGACAGGGGCTTCCCTTAGGGGTGAAGCTTTCTTT. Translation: CAWSGGTGASLRGEAFF.